The 14 T cell receptor beta chains listed next were all sequenced from one sample in a study of shared clonotypes between healthy human individuals. Produced via immunoSEQ multiplex PCR; TCRdb's table is partial and in-frame only. Seen here are roughly 680,000 clones, around 77% observed once, and the top ten hold more than 1.5%. The sequenced sample consisted of memory CD4+ T cells sorted from blood. The sample's subset: CD45RA-negative fraction. These receptors were obtained from a woman aged 25 to 39 in good health.

This chain joins TRBV5-6 and TRBJ1-3; 7 nucleotides line up with TRBD1. This CDR3 is built from 17 residues. Looked up from germline, CDR1 is SGHDT and CDR2 is YYEEEE. Trimming removed 1 base from V and 0 bases from J; junction bases left unmatched: 7. The CDR3 spells CASSLLGTASSGNTIYF. The CDR3 DNA reads as TGTGCCAGCAGCTTGTTGGGGACAGCGAGCTCTGGAAACACCATATATTTT.

The chain employs TRBV28 and TRBJ2-3; 9 bases map to TRBD2. J lost 4 bases, V lost 7 bases, and 9 bases had no gene match. The CDR3 loop spans 15 amino acids. CDR1 is MDHEN, CDR2 SYDVKM, per germline. Here the CDR3 reads CASTQAGGGADTQYF. CDR3 DNA: TGTGCCAGCACCCAAGCGGGAGGCGGGGCAGATACGCAGTATTTT.

V usage is TRBV28 and J usage is TRBJ2-1; 8 positions agree with TRBD1. CDR1 is MDHEN and CDR2 is SYDVKM in the germline V gene. V lost 6 bases, J lost 2 bases, and 12 bases stayed unmatched. This CDR3 has 17 amino acids. This CDR3 is CASSSDSGTGTYNEQFF. CDR3 coding DNA: TGTGCCAGCAGCTCAGATTCCGGGACAGGTACCTACAATGAGCAGTTCTTC.

The chain uses TRBV7-8 and TRBJ2-7; D tentatively fits TRBD1 or TRBD2 (5 bases each). Germline assignment: CDR1 SGHVS and CDR2 FQNEAQ. V lost 4 bases, J lost 0 bases, and 16 bases lay in between. The CDR3 covers 16 residues. The CDR3 sequence: CASSSYEGPFSYEQYF. The CDR3 nucleotides read TGTGCCAGCAGCTCCTACGAGGGGCCTTTCTCCTACGAGCAGTACTTC. Full variable domain (rest looked up from reference TRBV7-8 and TRBJ2-7): GAGVSQSPRYKVAKRGQDVALRCDPISGHVSLFWYQQALGQGPEFLTYFQNEAQLDKSGLPSDRFFAERPEGSVSTLKIQRTQQEDSAVYLCASSSYEGPFSYEQYFGPGTRLTVT.

Remarks on this clone: This CDR3 is also generated by other DNA sequences in the sample. The J gene is TRBJ2-2, the V gene TRBV5-1; tentatively, D is TRBD2 (5 bases). Trimming removed 4 bases from V and 0 bases from J, with 7 bases in between. CDR1 is SGHRS, CDR2 YFSETQ, per germline. CDR3 length equals 14 residues. This CDR3 reads CASSGLANTGELFF. CDR3 coding DNA: TGCGCCAGCAGCGGACTGGCGAACACCGGGGAGCTGTTTTTT.

The chain uses TRBV30 and TRBJ1-5; TRBD1 matches at 9 bases. Germline assignment: CDR1 GTSNPN and CDR2 SVGIG (reference sequence). This CDR3 spans 15 amino acids. V was pared by 3 bases and J by 2 bases, with 5 bases of the junction left unmatched. CDR3 in amino acids: CAWRGRDRGNQPQHF. CDR3 coding DNA: TGTGCCTGGAGGGGCCGGGACAGGGGCAATCAGCCCCAGCATTTT.

This clone showed up many times. V is TRBV27 and J is TRBJ2-1; TRBD2 might be the D (6 bases). The CDR3 has 14 amino acids. V shed 5 bases and J shed 8 bases, with 16 bases lying between them. Germline CDR1 and CDR2: MNHEY and SMNVEV (reference sequence). CDR3 loop: CASSPQESSDEQFF. In DNA, the CDR3 is TGTGCCAGCAGTCCTCAAGAGTCTAGCGATGAGCAGTTCTTC.

The rearrangement joins TRBV28 to TRBJ2-3; perhaps TRBD1 as D (5 bases). This CDR3 has 13 residues. Germline loops: CDR1 MDHEN, CDR2 SYDVKM. V was clipped by 5 bases and J by 4 bases, with 10 bases between them. CDR3 sequence (DNA): TGTGCCAGCAGTCGTACAGGCTCAGATACGCAGTATTTT. As protein: CASSRTGSDTQYF.

The V gene is TRBV4-1, the J gene TRBJ2-7, with 11 bases identical to TRBD2. This CDR3 is built from 17 residues. J gave up 2 bases and V 0 bases, and 6 bases lay outside the gene matches. Germline values: CDR1 MGHRA, CDR2 YSYEKL. CDR3 protein: CASSQELGLAGAYEQYF. DNA of the CDR3: TGCGCCAGCAGCCAAGAACTCGGACTAGCGGGCGCCTACGAGCAGTACTTC.

This rearrangement joins TRBV19 to TRBJ1-1; a weak D match, TRBD1 (5 bases). Germline assignment: CDR1 LNHDA and CDR2 SQIVND (reference sequence). V was shortened by 7 bases and J by 1 base, with 13 bases between the two germline ends. The CDR3 contains 14 residues. CDR3: CASKKTERNTEAFF. The CDR3 DNA sequence: TGTGCCAGTAAAAAGACAGAAAGGAACACTGAAGCTTTCTTT.

This clone came up a few times. The sample carries other DNA sequences with the same CDR3. The J gene is TRBJ2-1, the V gene TRBV7-2, with TRBD2 identical over 7 bases. After removal of 1 base from V and 4 bases from J, the junction contained 4 bases not matched to a gene. Looked up from germline, CDR1 is SGHTA and CDR2 is FQGNSA. The CDR3 contains 15 residues. The CDR3 sequence is CASSLGTRAYNEQFF. The CDR3 DNA sequence: TGTGCCAGCAGCTTAGGGACTAGAGCTTACAATGAGCAGTTCTTC.

The rearrangement uses TRBV28 and TRBJ2-3; 8 bases agree with TRBD1. V gave up 4 bases and J gave up 3 bases; unmatched junction bases: 18. CDR1 is MDHEN and CDR2 is SYDVKM in the germline V gene. There are 19 residues in the CDR3. The CDR3 DNA reads TGTGCCAGCAGTTCCCTCTCCCTCTCGGACAGGGCGGTAACAGATACGCAGTATTTT. This sequence encodes CASSSLSLSDRAVTDTQYF.

The chain joins TRBV6-5 to TRBJ1-5, with D maybe TRBD1 (5 bases). Per the germline V gene, CDR1 is MNHEY and CDR2 is SVGAGI. V was pared by 6 bases and J by 6 bases, with 18 bases between. This CDR3 is 15 amino acids long. DNA of the CDR3: TGTGCCAGCAGCCCCTATAGGGCTGGGACTCAGCCCCAGCATTTT. Translation gives CASSPYRAGTQPQHF.

A remark on this clone: An end of the junction does not agree with germline; a read error may underlie this. The chain uses TRBV5-6 and TRBJ2-7; the match to TRBD1 covers 9 bases. Germline values: CDR1 SGHDT, CDR2 YYEEEE. The CDR3 runs 14 residues. The DNA of the CDR3 is TGTGCCAGCAGGCCCCCCCTTTCCGGGACAGGGCCCGACTTC. This encodes CASRPPLSGTGPDF.